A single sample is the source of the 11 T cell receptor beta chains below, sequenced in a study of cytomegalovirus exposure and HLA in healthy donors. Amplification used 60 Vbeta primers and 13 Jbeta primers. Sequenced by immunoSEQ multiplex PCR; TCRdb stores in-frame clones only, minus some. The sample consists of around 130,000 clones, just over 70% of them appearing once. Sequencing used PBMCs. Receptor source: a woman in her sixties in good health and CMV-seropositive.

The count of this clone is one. The CDR3 coding sequence is TGTGCCAGCAGCCGAACCGGGACAGAGACTTACTACGAGCAGTACTTC. Protein: CASSRTGTETYYEQYF. The V gene is TRBV7-6, the J gene TRBJ2-7; 7 nucleotides align to TRBD1. The V gene's germline CDR1 is SGHVS and CDR2 FNYEAQ. CDR3 length equals 16 residues. Unmatched junction bases numbered 13, after V lost 5 bases and J lost 3 bases. The full variable domain, in which reference TRBV7-6 and TRBJ2-7 provide the parts outside the CDR3, is GAGVSQSPRYKVTKRGQDVALRCDPISGHVSLYWYRQALGQGPEFLTYFNYEAQQDKSGLPNDRFSAERPEGSISTLTIQRTEQRDSAMYRCASSRTGTETYYEQYFGPGTRLTVT.

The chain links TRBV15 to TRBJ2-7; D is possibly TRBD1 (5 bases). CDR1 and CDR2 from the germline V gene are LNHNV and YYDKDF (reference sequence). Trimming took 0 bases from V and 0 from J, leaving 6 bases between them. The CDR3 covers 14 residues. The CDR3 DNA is TGTGCCACCAGCAGAGATCAGGGCTCCTACGAGCAGTACTTC. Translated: CATSRDQGSYEQYF.

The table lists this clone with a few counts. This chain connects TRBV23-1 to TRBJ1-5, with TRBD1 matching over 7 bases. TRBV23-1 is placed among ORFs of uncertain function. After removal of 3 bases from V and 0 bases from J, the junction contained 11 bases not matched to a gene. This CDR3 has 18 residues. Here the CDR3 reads CASSHPPGTENSNQPQHF. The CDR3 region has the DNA TGCGCCAGCAGTCATCCCCCAGGGACAGAGAATAGCAATCAGCCCCAGCATTTT.

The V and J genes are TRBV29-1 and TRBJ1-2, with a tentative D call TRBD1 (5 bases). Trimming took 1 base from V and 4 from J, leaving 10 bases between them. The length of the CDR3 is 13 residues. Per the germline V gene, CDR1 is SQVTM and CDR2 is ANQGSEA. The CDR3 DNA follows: TGCAGCGTTGAAGTGGGGGGAGGCTATGGCTACACCTTC. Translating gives CSVEVGGGYGYTF.

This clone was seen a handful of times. DNA for the CDR3: TGCGCCAGCAGCTTGGTGCCTATGAACACTGAAGCTTTCTTT. The encoded protein is CASSLVPMNTEAFF. This sequence joins TRBV5-1 and TRBJ1-1; D unclear. V was shortened by 0 bases and J by 0 bases, with 6 bases between the two germline ends. The CDR3 runs to 14 residues. CDR1 SGHRS and CDR2 YFSETQ come from the germline V gene.

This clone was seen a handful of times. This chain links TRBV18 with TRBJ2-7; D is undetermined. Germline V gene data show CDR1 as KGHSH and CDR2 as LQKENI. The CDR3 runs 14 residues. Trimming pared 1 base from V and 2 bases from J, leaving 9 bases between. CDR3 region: CASSPLDNAYEQYF. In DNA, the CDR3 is TGTGCCAGCTCACCACTAGACAACGCCTACGAGCAGTACTTC.

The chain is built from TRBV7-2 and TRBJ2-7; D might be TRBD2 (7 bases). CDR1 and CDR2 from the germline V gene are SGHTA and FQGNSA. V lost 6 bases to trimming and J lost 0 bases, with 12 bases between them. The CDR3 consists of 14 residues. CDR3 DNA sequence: TGTGCCAGCAGACAGGGAGGGAGCTCCTACGAGCAGTACTTC. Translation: CASRQGGSSYEQYF.

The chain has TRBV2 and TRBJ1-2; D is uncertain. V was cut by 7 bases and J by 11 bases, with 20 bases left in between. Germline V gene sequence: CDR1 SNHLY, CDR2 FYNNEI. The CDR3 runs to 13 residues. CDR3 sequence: CASIPGPLSLYTF. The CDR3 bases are TGTGCCAGCATTCCGGGTCCCCTTTCCTTGTACACCTTC.

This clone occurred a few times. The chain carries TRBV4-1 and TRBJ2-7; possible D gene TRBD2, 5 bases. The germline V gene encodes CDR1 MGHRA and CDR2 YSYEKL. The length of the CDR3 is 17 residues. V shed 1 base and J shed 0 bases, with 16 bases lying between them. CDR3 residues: CASSQVGNSRSSYEQYF. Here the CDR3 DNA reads TGCGCCAGCAGCCAAGTCGGGAATTCCCGGAGCTCCTACGAGCAGTACTTC.

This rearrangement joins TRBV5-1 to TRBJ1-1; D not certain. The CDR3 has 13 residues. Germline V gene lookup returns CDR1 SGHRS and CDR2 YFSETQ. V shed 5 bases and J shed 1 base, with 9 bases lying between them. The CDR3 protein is CASSVGQNTEAFF. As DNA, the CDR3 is TGCGCCAGCAGTGTGGGCCAGAACACTGAAGCTTTCTTT.

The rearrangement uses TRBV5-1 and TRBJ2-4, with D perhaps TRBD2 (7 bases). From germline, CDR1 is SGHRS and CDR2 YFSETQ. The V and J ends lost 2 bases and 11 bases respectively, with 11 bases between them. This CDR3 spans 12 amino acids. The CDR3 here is CASSFGGGLQYF. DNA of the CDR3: TGCGCCAGCAGCTTCGGCGGGGGCCTTCAGTACTTC.